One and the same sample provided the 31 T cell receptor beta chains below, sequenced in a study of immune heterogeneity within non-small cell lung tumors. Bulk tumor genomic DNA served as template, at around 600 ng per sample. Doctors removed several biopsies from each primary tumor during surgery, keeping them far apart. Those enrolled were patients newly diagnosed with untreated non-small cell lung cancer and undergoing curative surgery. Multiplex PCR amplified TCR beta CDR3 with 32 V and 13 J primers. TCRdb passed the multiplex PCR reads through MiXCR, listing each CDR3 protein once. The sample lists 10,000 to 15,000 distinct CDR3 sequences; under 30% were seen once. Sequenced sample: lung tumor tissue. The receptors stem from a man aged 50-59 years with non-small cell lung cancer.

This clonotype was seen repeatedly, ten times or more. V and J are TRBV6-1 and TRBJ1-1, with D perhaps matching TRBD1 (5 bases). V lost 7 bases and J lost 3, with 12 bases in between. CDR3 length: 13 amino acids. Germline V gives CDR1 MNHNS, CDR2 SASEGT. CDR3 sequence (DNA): TGTGCCAGCACCGTCCGGGGCTACACTGAAGCTTTCTTT. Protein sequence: CASTVRGYTEAFF.

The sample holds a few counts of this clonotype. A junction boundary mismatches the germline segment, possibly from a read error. The CDR3 region is CARSLGTGVSGANVLTF. The DNA of the CDR3 is TGTGCCAGAAGCTTAGGGACAGGGGTCTCTGGGGCCAACGTCCTGACTTTC. This chain uses TRBV11-3 with TRBJ2-6, with 10 bases aligning to TRBD1. The germline CDR1 and CDR2 sequences are SGHNT and YENEEA. This CDR3 is 17 amino acids long.

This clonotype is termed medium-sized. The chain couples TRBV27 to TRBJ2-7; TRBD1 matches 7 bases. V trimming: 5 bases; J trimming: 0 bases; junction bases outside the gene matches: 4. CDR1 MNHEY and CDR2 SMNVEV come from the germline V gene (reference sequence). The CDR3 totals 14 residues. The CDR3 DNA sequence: TGTGCCAGCAGTCCGGACAGGATCTCCTACGAGCAGTACTTC. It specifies CASSPDRISYEQYF.

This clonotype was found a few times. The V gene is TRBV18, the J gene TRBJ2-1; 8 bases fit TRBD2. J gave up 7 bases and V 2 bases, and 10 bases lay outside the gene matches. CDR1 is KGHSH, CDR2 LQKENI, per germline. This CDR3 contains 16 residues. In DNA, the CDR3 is TGTGCCAGCTCACCAGCCGGGACGGGAGGGCCGAATGAGCAGTTCTTC. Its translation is CASSPAGTGGPNEQFF.

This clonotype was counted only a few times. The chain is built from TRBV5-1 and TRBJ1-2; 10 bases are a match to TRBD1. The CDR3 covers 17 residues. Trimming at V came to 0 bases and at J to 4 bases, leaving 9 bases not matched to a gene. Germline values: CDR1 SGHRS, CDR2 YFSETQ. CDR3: CASSLEDRGSYGYGYTF. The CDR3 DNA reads TGCGCCAGCAGCTTGGAGGACAGGGGGTCATATGGCTATGGCTACACCTTC.

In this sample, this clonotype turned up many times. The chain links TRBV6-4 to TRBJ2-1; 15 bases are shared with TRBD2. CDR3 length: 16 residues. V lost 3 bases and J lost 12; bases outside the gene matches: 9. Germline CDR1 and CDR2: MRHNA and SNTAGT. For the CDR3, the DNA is TGTGCCAGCAGTGATCTCCCGGGACTAGCGGGGGGCCCGCAGTTCTTC. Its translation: CASSDLPGLAGGPQFF.

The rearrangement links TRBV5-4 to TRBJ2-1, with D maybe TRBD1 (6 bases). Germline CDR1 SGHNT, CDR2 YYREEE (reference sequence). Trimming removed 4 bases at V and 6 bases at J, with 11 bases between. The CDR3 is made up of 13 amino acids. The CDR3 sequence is CASSTKGVNEQFF. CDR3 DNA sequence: TGTGCCAGCAGCACAAAGGGGGTCAATGAGCAGTTCTTC.

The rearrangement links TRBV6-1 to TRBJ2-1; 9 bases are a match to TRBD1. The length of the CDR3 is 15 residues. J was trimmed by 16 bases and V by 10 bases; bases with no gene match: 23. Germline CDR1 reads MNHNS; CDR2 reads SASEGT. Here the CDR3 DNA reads TGTGCCAACATTCCCGACAGGGGGTATCGAAATGCGCACTTCTTC. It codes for CANIPDRGYRNAHFF.

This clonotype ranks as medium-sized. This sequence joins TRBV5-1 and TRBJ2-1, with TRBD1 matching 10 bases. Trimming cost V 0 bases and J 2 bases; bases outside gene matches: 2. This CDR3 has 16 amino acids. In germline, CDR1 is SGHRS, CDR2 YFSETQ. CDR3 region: CASSLVGQGAYNEQFF. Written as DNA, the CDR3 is TGCGCCAGCAGCTTGGTTGGACAGGGGGCCTACAATGAGCAGTTCTTC.

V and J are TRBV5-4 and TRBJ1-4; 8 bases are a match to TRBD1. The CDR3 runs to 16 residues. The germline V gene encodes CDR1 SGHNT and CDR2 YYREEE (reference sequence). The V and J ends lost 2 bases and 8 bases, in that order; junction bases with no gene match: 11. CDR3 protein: CASSLSLGTGREKLFF. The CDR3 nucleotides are TGTGCCAGCAGCTTATCCCTCGGGACAGGAAGGGAAAAACTGTTTTTT.

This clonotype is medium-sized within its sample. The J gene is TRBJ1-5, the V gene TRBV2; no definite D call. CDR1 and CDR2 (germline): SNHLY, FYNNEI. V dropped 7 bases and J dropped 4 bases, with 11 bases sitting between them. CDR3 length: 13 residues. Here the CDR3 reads CASKGDGNQPQHF. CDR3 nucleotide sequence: TGTGCCAGCAAGGGAGATGGGAATCAGCCCCAGCATTTT. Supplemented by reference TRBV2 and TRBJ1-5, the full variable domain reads EPEVTQTPSHQVTQMGQEVILRCVPISNHLYFYWYRQILGQKVEFLVSFYNNEISEKSEIFDDQFSVERPDGSNFTLKIRSTKLEDSAMYFCASKGDGNQPQHFGDGTRLSIL.

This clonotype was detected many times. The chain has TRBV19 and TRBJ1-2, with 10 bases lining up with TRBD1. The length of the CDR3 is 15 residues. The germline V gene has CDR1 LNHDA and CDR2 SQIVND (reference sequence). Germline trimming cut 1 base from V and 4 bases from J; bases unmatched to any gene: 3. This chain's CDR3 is CASSIGGTGAYGYTF. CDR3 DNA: TGTGCCAGTAGTATAGGAGGGACAGGGGCCTATGGCTACACCTTC.

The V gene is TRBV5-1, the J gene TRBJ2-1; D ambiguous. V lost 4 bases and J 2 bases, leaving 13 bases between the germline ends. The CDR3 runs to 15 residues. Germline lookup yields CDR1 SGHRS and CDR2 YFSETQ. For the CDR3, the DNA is TGCGCCAGCAGCCCCCGCAGGAGCCCCTACAATGAGCAGTTCTTC. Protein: CASSPRRSPYNEQFF. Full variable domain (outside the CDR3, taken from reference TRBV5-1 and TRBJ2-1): KAGVTQTPRYLIKTRGQQVTLSCSPISGHRSVSWYQQTPGQGLQFLFEYFSETQRNKGNFPGRFSGRQFSNSRSEMNVSTLELGDSALYLCASSPRRSPYNEQFFGPGTRLTVL.

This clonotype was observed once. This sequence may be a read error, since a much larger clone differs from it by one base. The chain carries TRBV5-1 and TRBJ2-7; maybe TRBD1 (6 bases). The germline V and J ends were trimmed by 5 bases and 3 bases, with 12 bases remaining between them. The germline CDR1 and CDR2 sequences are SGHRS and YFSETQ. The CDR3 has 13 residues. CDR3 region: CASSGHRVYEQYF. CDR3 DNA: TGCGCCAGCAGTGGGCACAGGGTCTACGAGCAGTACTTC.

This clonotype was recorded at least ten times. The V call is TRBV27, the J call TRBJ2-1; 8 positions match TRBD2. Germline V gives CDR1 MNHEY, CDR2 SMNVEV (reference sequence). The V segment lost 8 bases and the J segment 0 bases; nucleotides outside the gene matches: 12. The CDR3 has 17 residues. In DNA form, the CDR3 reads TGTGCCAGCCGGACAGCGGGGGCCGGTTCCTCCTACAATGAGCAGTTCTTC. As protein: CASRTAGAGSSYNEQFF.

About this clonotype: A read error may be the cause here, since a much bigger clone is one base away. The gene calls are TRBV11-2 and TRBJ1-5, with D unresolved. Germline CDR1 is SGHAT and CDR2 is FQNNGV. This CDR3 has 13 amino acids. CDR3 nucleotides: TGTGGCAGCAGCTTGGGTCTTAATCAGCCCCAGCATTTT. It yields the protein CGSSLGLNQPQHF.

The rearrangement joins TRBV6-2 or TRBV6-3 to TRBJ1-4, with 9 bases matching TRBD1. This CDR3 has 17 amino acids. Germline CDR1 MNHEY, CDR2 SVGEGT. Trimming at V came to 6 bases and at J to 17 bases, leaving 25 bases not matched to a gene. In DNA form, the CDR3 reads TGTGCCAGCAGCCCAGGGGTTATACAGGGGGCTAGCGGAAAACCCTTTTTT. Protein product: CASSPGVIQGASGKPFF.

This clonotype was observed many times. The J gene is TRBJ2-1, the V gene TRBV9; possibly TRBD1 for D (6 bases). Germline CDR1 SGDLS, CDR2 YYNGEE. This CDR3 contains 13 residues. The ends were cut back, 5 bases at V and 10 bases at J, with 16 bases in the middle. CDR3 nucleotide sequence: TGTGCCAGCAGACCTACAGGGCCTAAAGAGCAGTTCTTC. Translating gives CASRPTGPKEQFF.

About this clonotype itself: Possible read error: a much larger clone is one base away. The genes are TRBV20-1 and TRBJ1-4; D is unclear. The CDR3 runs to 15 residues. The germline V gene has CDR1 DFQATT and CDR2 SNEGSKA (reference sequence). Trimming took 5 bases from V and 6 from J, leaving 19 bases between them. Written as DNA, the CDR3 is TGCAGTGCTCCCCCCCGCACAAGGGAATATGAAAAACTGTTTTTT. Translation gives CSAPPRTREYEKLFF.

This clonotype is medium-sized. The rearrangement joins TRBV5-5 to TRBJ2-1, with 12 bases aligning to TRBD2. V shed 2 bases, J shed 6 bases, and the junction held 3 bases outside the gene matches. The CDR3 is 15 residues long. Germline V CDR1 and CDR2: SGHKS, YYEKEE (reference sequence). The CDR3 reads CASSFGGLAGNEQFF. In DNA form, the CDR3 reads TGTGCCAGCAGCTTTGGGGGACTAGCGGGCAATGAGCAGTTCTTC.

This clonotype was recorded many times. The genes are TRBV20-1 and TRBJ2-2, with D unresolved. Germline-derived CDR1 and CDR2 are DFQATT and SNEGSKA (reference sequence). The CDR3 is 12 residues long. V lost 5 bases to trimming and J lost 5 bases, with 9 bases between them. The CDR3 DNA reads TGCAGTGCTCGTTGGGGAACCGGGGAGCTGTTTTTT. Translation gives CSARWGTGELFF.

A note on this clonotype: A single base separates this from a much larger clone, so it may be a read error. The CDR3 sequence: CATSRDRACGNTTYF. In DNA, the CDR3 is TGTGCCACCAGCAGAGATCGGGCATGCGGAAACACCACATATTTT. The chain uses TRBV15 and TRBJ1-3; no reliable D call. This CDR3 has 15 amino acids. Germline CDR1 and CDR2: LNHNV and YYDKDF (reference sequence).

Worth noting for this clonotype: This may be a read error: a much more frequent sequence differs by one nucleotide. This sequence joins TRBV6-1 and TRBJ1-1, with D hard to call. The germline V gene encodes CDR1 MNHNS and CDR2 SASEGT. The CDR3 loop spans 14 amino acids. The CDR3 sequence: CVSSLSDGNTEAFF. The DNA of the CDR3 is TGTGTCAGCAGCCTATCGGACGGGAACACTGAAGCTTTCTTT.

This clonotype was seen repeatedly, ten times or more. CDR3 protein: CASRTGEHKVRNEQFF. In DNA, the CDR3 is TGTGCCAGCAGAACGGGGGAACACAAAGTACGTAATGAGCAGTTCTTC. This chain joins TRBV28 and TRBJ2-1, with TRBD2 as a possible D gene (6 bases). CDR3 size: 16 residues. Germline lookup yields CDR1 MDHEN and CDR2 SYDVKM. V was clipped by 6 bases and J by 7 bases, with 22 bases between them.

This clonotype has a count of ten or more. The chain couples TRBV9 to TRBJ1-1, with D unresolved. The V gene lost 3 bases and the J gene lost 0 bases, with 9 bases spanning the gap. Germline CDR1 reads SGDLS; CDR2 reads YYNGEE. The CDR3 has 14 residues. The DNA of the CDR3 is TGTGCCAGCAGCGGTGGACGGATGAACACTGAAGCTTTCTTT. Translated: CASSGGRMNTEAFF.

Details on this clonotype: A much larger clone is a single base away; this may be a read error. The CDR3 region has the DNA TGCAGTGATAGATACTCAAAGACTAGCGGCTACGAGCAGTACTTC. Translation: CSDRYSKTSGYEQYF. The rearrangement joins TRBV20-1 to TRBJ2-7; 9 bases are a match to TRBD2. This CDR3 has 15 residues. The V gene's germline CDR1 is DFQATT and CDR2 SNEGSKA (reference sequence).

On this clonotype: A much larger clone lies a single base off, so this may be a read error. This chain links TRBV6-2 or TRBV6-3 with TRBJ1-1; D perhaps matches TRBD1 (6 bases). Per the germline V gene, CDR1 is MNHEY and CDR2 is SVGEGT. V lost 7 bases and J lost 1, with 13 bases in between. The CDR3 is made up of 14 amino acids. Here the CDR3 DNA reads TGTGCCAGCACCATTGGACAGTGGAACACTGAAGCTTTCTTT. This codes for CASTIGQWNTEAFF.

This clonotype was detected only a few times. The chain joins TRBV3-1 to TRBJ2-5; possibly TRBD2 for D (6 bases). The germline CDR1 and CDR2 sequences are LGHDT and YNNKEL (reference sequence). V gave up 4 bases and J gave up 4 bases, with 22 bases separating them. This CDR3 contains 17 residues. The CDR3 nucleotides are TGTGCCAGCAGCCCAAGTCACCTCGGGAGCTCCCGAGAGACCCAGTACTTC. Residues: CASSPSHLGSSRETQYF.

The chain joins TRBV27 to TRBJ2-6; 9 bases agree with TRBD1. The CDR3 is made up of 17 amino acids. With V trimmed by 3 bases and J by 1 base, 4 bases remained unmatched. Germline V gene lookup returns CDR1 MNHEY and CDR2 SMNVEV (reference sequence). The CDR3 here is CASSLGQGWSGANVLTF. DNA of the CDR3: TGTGCCAGCAGTTTGGGACAGGGCTGGTCTGGGGCCAACGTCCTGACTTTC.

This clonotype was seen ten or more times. The CDR3 DNA reads as TGCGCCAGCAGCTTGGGGACGGCGGGAGGAAACACCATATATTTT. As protein: CASSLGTAGGNTIYF. The chain joins TRBV5-1 to TRBJ1-3, with unresolved D. The germline CDR1 and CDR2 sequences are SGHRS and YFSETQ. V was cut by 0 bases and J by 4 bases, with 11 bases left in between. CDR3 size: 15 residues.

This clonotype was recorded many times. The CDR3 DNA is TGTGCCAGCAGCTTAACCGGGACGGAAAATTCACCCCTCCACTTT. It encodes CASSLTGTENSPLHF. This chain joins TRBV7-8 and TRBJ1-6; D might be TRBD1 (5 bases). Trimming took 2 bases from V and 7 from J, leaving 12 bases between them. Germline CDR1 SGHVS, CDR2 FQNEAQ. This CDR3 spans 15 amino acids.